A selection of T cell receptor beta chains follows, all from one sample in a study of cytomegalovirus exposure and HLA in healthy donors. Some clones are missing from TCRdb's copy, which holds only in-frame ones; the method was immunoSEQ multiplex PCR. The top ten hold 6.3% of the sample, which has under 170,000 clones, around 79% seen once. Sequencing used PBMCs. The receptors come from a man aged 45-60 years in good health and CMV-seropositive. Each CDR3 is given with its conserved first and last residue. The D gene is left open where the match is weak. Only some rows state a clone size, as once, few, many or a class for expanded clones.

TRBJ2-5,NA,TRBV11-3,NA,TGTGCCAGCAGCCTTCCGGGTGGGACCCAGTACTTC,CASSLPGGTQYF
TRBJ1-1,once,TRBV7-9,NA,TGTTCCAGCAGCGTAGATCAGGGGACTGAAGCTTTCTTT,CSSSVDQGTEAFF
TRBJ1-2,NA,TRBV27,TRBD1,TGTGCCAGCAGAAAGACAGGGACTAACTATGGCTACACCTTC,CASRKTGTNYGYTF
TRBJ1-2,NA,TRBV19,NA,TGTGCCAGTAGTAAAGCAGGGGACTATGGCTACACCTTC,CASSKAGDYGYTF
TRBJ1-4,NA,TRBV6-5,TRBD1,TGTGCCAGCAGGAAGGGACAGGGTAATGAAAAACTGTTTTTT,CASRKGQGNEKLFF
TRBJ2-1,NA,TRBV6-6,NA,TGTGCCAGCAGTTATCCGGGACTCGGGGTCAATGAGCAGTTCTTC,CASSYPGLGVNEQFF
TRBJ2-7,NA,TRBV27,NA,TGTGCCAGCAGTTTATGGGGCAAAACCTACGAGCAGTACTTC,CASSLWGKTYEQYF
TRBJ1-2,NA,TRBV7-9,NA,TGTTCCAGCAGCTTTGGGGGGTTGGGCCTAAACTATGGCTACACCTTC,CSSSFGGLGLNYGYTF
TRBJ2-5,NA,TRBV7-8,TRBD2,TGTGCCAGCAGCTTAGCAGCGGCGGGGGAGGGCGAGACCCAGTACTTC,CASSLAAAGEGETQYF
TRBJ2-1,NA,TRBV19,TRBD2,TGTGCCAGTAGGGGACTAGCGGAAAGCTCCTACAATGAGCAGTTCTTC,CASRGLAESSYNEQFF
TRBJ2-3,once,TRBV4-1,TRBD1,TGCGCCAGCAGCCAACAGGAACCGGGACAGGGGGGCCTAGATACGCAGTATTTT,CASSQQEPGQGGLDTQYF
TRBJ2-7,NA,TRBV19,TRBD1,TGTGCCAGTAGCTTACAGGGGGCGAGGGCCTACGAGCAGTACTTC,CASSLQGARAYEQYF
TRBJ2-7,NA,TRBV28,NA,TGTGCCAGCAGTCGGATAGGGGACGAGCAGTACTTC,CASSRIGDEQYF
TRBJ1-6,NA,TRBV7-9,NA,TGTGCCAGCAGCTTTCAGCAGGGAGGGTCACCCCTCCACTTT,CASSFQQGGSPLHF
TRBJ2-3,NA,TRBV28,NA,TGTGCCAGCATCCCCTTGGGGACTAGCACAGATACGCAGTATTTT,CASIPLGTSTDTQYF
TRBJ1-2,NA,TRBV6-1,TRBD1,TGCGCCAGCAGCGCCGGGACAGGGACCTATGGCTACACCTTC,CASSAGTGTYGYTF
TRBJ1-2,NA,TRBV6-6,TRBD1,TGTGCCAGCAGTTACTCCCCCCGAGGGGGCGGTTATGGCTACACCTTC,CASSYSPRGGGYGYTF
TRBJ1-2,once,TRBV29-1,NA,TGCAGCGCGCAGCCAAGCGCGACTAACTATGGCTACACCTTC,CSAQPSATNYGYTF
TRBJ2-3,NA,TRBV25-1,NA,TGTGCCAGCAGTGAGACGGGGACAGATACGCAGTATTTT,CASSETGTDTQYF
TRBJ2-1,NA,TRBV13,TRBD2,TGTGCCAGCAGCCTTCGTCCCTTTCAGGCGGGAGGAACGTACAATGAGCAGTTCTTC,CASSLRPFQAGGTYNEQFF
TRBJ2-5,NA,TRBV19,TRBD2,TGTGCCAGTAGTCCAAGCGGGAGAGGGGCGGAGACCCAGTACTTC,CASSPSGRGAETQYF
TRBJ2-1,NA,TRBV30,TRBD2,TGTGCCTGGAGTGGAAGGCCTAGCGGGAGTACTGAGCAGTTCTTC,CAWSGRPSGSTEQFF
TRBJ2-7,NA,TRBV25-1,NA,TGTGCCAGCAGTCTTACTGGGGACTTCTACGAGCAGTACTTC,CASSLTGDFYEQYF
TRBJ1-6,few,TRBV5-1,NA,TGCGCCAGCAGCCCGAGACAATCCTATAATTCACCCCTCCACTTT,CASSPRQSYNSPLHF
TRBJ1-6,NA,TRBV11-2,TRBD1,TGTGCCAGCAGCCGAATTCCGGGACAGCTCCACTTT,CASSRIPGQLHF
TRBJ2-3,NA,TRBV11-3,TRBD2,TGTGCCAGCAGCTTAGGAGTGTGGACTAGGGGCGCAGATACGCAGTATTTT,CASSLGVWTRGADTQYF
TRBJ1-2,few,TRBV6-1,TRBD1,TGTGCCAGCAGTCCGGACAGGGTTAAGGGCTACACCTTC,CASSPDRVKGYTF
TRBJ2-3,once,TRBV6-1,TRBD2,TGTGCCAGCAGTGAATACGTGGGAGGGCCGGAAACGCAGTATTTT,CASSEYVGGPETQYF
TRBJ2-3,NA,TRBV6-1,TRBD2,TGTGCCAGCAGTGATCTAGCGGGAGAAACAGATACGCAGTATTTT,CASSDLAGETDTQYF
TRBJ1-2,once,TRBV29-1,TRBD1,TGCAGCGCTACGCCGGGGGACAGGGGGCCTGGTGACTATGGCTACACCTTC,CSATPGDRGPGDYGYTF
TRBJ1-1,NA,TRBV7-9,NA,TGTGCCAGCAGCAATCGGGAGGGGTCTGAAGCTTTCTTT,CASSNREGSEAFF
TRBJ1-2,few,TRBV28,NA,TGTGCCAGCAGTCCAGCGACAGGAATCTATGGCTACACCTTC,CASSPATGIYGYTF
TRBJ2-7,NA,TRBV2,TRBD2,TGTGCCAGCAGGTACAGGACAGGGACTAGCGGGAGTTACGAGCAGTACTTC,CASRYRTGTSGSYEQYF
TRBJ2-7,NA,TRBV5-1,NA,TGCGCCAGCAGCTTGGAGCCAGGGGCGGACGAGCAGTACTTC,CASSLEPGADEQYF
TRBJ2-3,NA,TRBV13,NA,TGTGCCAGCAGCTTAAAGGCCCCACCGCCGGGGAGTACGCAGTATTTT,CASSLKAPPPGSTQYF
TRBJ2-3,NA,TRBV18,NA,TGTGCCAGCTCACCGCCAGGGGAAGATACGCAGTATTTT,CASSPPGEDTQYF
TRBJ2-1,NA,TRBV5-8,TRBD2,TGTGCCAGCAGCAAGGGACTAGCGGGTTACAATGAGCAGTTCTTC,CASSKGLAGYNEQFF
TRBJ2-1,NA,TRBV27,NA,TGTGCCAGCAGCCTAGGGCAGGGATTAATCAATGAGCAGTTCTTC,CASSLGQGLINEQFF
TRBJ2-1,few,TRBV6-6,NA,TGTGCCAGCAGTTACGTCGCGGATGAGCAGTTCTTC,CASSYVADEQFF
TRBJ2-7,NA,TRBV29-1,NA,TGCAGCGTTGTCCCCAGGGCGTCCTACGAGCAGTACTTC,CSVVPRASYEQYF
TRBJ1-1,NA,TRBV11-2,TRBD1,TGTGCCAGCAGCGTACAGGGGCGGGGGGACACTGAAGCTTTCTTT,CASSVQGRGDTEAFF
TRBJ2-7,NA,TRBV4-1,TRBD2,TGCGCCAGCAGCCAAGACGGAGCGGGAGGGACCTACGAGCAGTACTTC,CASSQDGAGGTYEQYF
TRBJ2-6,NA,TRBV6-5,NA,TGTGCCAGCAGTCGGGGAGTCCTGACTTTC,CASSRGVLTF
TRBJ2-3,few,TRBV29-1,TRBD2,TGCAGCGCCTCGGCCCGGGGGGACACAGATACGCAGTATTTT,CSASARGDTDTQYF
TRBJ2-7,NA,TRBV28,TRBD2,TGTGCCAGCAGTTCTCCGGGGGGGGGCCAGGCTTCAACCTACGAGCAGTACTTC,CASSSPGGGQASTYEQYF
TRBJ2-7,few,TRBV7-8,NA,TGTGCAGCATCCCGGGGGTTGTCCTACGAGCAGTACTTC,CAASRGLSYEQYF
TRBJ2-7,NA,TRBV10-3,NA,TGTGCCATCTCAGGGGGGTCAGACTACGAGCAGTACTTC,CAISGGSDYEQYF
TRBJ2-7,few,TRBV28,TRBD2,TGTGCCAGCAGTACCGCCGTGGGCGGGAGGGCCGTATACGAGCAGTACTTC,CASSTAVGGRAVYEQYF
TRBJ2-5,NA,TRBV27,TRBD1,TGTGCCAGCAGTTGGGACAGGCAAGAGACCCAGTACTTC,CASSWDRQETQYF
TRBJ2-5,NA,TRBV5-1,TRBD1,TGCGCCAGCAGCACGAGTCCGGGACAGGGGGCAGGAGAGACCCAGTACTTC,CASSTSPGQGAGETQYF
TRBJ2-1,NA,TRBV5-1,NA,TGCGCCAGCAGCTTGGTCCTAGATGATGAGCAGTTCTTC,CASSLVLDDEQFF
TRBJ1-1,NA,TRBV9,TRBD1,TGTGCCAGCAGCCCTGTGGCAGGGGGGAGCACTGAAGCTTTCTTT,CASSPVAGGSTEAFF
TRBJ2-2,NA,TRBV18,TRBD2,TGTGCCAGCTCACCTATTGTCGTAGCGGGAAACACCGGGGAGCTGTTTTTT,CASSPIVVAGNTGELFF
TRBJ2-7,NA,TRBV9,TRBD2,TGTGCCAGCAGCGTAGATCCACTAGCGGGCGAGCAGTACTTC,CASSVDPLAGEQYF
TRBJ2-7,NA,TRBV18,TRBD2,TGTGCCAGCTCACCAGGGGGACTAGCGGGAGCGTACGAGCAGTACTTC,CASSPGGLAGAYEQYF
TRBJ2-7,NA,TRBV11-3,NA,TGTGCCAGCAGCTTAGGGGCGGGACAGACCTACGAGCAGTACTTC,CASSLGAGQTYEQYF
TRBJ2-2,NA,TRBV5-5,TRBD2,TGTGCCAGCAGCTTGGCAAGCGGGAGAGAAACCGGGGAGCTGTTTTTT,CASSLASGRETGELFF